A single sample is the source of the 7 T cell receptor beta chains below, sequenced in a study of neurological immune-mediated disorders. TCRdb reanalysed the 5' RACE reads using MiXCR and keeps one entry per CDR3 protein. This table holds about 59,000 distinct CDR3 sequences, roughly 3.5% found once. The sequenced sample was PBMCs. Source of these receptors: a woman in her thirties with multiple sclerosis.

This clonotype was counted ten times or more. The chain couples TRBV5-1 to TRBJ2-7; a possible D gene is TRBD2 (7 bases). CDR1 and CDR2 (germline): SGHRS, YFSETQ. The CDR3 loop spans 13 amino acids. Trimming stripped 3 bases from V and 4 bases from J, with 11 bases between. The chain's CDR3 is CASSWGGSYEQYF. DNA for the CDR3: TGCGCCAGCAGCTGGGGGGGCTCATACGAGCAGTACTTC.

At least ten counts were recorded for this clonotype. The chain combines TRBV24-1 with TRBJ2-1; no clear D gene. Germline V gives CDR1 KGHDR, CDR2 SFDVKD. CDR3 length: 14 amino acids. V lost 6 bases and J lost 3, with 11 bases in between. The CDR3 sequence: CATSRSARYNEQFF. The CDR3 DNA reads TGTGCCACCAGTCGTTCAGCCCGCTACAATGAGCAGTTCTTC.

This clonotype was picked up many times. The chain couples TRBV20-1 to TRBJ1-1; D gene uncertain. The CDR3 length is 10 residues. CDR1 and CDR2 (germline): DFQATT, SNEGSKA (reference sequence). V lost 3 bases to trimming and J lost 7 bases, with 6 bases between them. The CDR3 spells CSASVDEAFF. CDR3 nucleotides: TGCAGTGCTAGCGTAGATGAAGCTTTCTTT.

This clonotype has at least ten counts. The chain carries TRBV15 and TRBJ2-2; TRBD1 agrees at 8 bases. The V segment lost 4 bases and the J segment 2 bases; nucleotides outside the gene matches: 6. Germline CDR1 is LNHNV and CDR2 is YYDKDF (reference sequence). This CDR3 has 16 residues. CDR3 protein: CATSKLGQANTGELFF. The CDR3 nucleotides read TGTGCCACCAGCAAATTGGGACAGGCTAACACCGGGGAGCTGTTTTTT.

The table lists this clonotype with many counts. The chain combines TRBV7-2 with TRBJ2-5; D perhaps matches TRBD1 (6 bases). Per the germline V gene, CDR1 is SGHTA and CDR2 is FQGNSA. The CDR3 has 15 residues. Trimming stripped 5 bases from V and 4 bases from J, with 17 bases between. For the CDR3, the DNA is TGTGCCAGCAGCCGAAACAGGGTGGTACGAGAGACCCAGTACTTC. Residues: CASSRNRVVRETQYF.

This clonotype has a count of ten or more. This sequence joins TRBV12-3 or TRBV12-4 and TRBJ2-1, with D hard to call. The CDR3 runs to 12 residues. The V end lost 3 bases, the J end lost 10 bases, and 10 bases lay between the germline ends. The CDR3 region is CASSFGTPEQFF. In nucleotides, the CDR3 is TGTGCCAGCAGTTTTGGCACTCCGGAGCAGTTCTTC.

The chain combines TRBV12-3 or TRBV12-4 with TRBJ1-5; 7 bases agree with TRBD1. V gave up 3 bases and J gave up 4 bases; unmatched junction bases: 3. The CDR3 extends over 14 amino acids. CDR3 sequence reads: CASSLGQSNQPQHF. Written as DNA, the CDR3 is TGTGCCAGCAGTTTGGGACAGTCAAATCAGCCCCAGCATTTT.